A selection of T cell receptor beta chains follows, all from one sample in a study of spatial heterogeneity in lung cancer. MiXCR, applied by TCRdb to the 5' RACE reads, yields one record per CDR3 protein. Of 110,000 or so distinct CDR3 sequences detected, about 10% appear once; the ten largest clones hold 24%. The sequences come from PBMCs, collected at follow-up. The receptors were sampled from a female donor with early-stage non-small cell lung cancer. Both conserved end residues are part of each CDR3. Fields, in order: D gene, clone size, J gene, V gene, CDR3 DNA, CDR3 protein. D genes are given only for firm matches. Only some rows state a clone size, as once, few, many or a class for expanded clones.

D gene: .; clone size: .; J gene: TRBJ2-2; V gene: TRBV7-2; CDR3 DNA: TGTGCCAGCAGCCCAGGGACGTTGAACACCGGGGAGCTGTTTTTT; CDR3 protein: CASSPGTLNTGELFF
D gene: .; clone size: many; J gene: TRBJ1-4; V gene: TRBV10-3; CDR3 DNA: TGTGCCATCAGTGAACGGGACAATGAAAAACTGTTTTTT; CDR3 protein: CAISERDNEKLFF
D gene: TRBD1; clone size: .; J gene: TRBJ1-6; V gene: TRBV29-1; CDR3 DNA: TGCAGCGTTCGTGAGGGGACAGGATTTAATTCACCCCTCCACTTT; CDR3 protein: CSVREGTGFNSPLHF
D gene: .; clone size: few; J gene: TRBJ1-5; V gene: TRBV12-3/TRBV12-4; CDR3 DNA: TGTGCCAGCAGTTTAAAGAGAAGAGATCAGCCCCAGCATTTT; CDR3 protein: CASSLKRRDQPQHF
D gene: .; clone size: .; J gene: TRBJ2-1; V gene: TRBV4-2; CDR3 DNA: TGTGCCAGCAGCCAAGATCCTCCCTCCTCCTACAATGAGCAGTTCTTC; CDR3 protein: CASSQDPPSSYNEQFF
D gene: .; clone size: .; J gene: TRBJ1-5; V gene: TRBV12-3/TRBV12-4; CDR3 DNA: TGTGCCAGCAGTTTTTACAGGTATGATCAGCCCCAGCATTTT; CDR3 protein: CASSFYRYDQPQHF
D gene: TRBD1; clone size: .; J gene: TRBJ1-3; V gene: TRBV20-1; CDR3 DNA: TGCAGTGCTAGGGACCTGGGACAGCACTCTGGAAACACCATATATTTT; CDR3 protein: CSARDLGQHSGNTIYF
D gene: .; clone size: .; J gene: TRBJ1-2; V gene: TRBV24-1; CDR3 DNA: TGTGCCACCAGTGATTATAGTGGCTACACCTTC; CDR3 protein: CATSDYSGYTF
D gene: TRBD2; clone size: once; J gene: TRBJ2-3; V gene: TRBV6-4; CDR3 DNA: TGTGCCAGCAGGGATCTAGCGGGAGGTACAGATACGCAGTATTTT; CDR3 protein: CASRDLAGGTDTQYF
D gene: .; clone size: few; J gene: TRBJ2-1; V gene: TRBV7-3; CDR3 DNA: TGTGCCAGCAGCTCTACGTCTGGACTATTCAATGAGCAGTTCTTC; CDR3 protein: CASSSTSGLFNEQFF
D gene: .; clone size: .; J gene: TRBJ1-1; V gene: TRBV12-3/TRBV12-4; CDR3 DNA: TGTGCCAGCAGGCCTACAGGTGGCACTGAAGCTTTCTTT; CDR3 protein: CASRPTGGTEAFF
D gene: .; clone size: many; J gene: TRBJ2-1; V gene: TRBV29-1; CDR3 DNA: TGCAGCGTAGCGTCAGGGGCCTACAATGAGCAGTTCTTC; CDR3 protein: CSVASGAYNEQFF
D gene: TRBD1; clone size: many; J gene: TRBJ1-6; V gene: TRBV28; CDR3 DNA: TGTGCCAGCAGTTTACCCAGGGGGGACTATAATTCACCCCTCCACTTT; CDR3 protein: CASSLPRGDYNSPLHF
D gene: .; clone size: .; J gene: TRBJ1-1; V gene: TRBV6-2/TRBV6-3; CDR3 DNA: TGTGCCAGCCACGGGAACACTGAAGCTTTCTTT; CDR3 protein: CASHGNTEAFF
D gene: TRBD2; clone size: .; J gene: TRBJ2-1; V gene: TRBV5-8; CDR3 DNA: TGTGCCAGCAGCTTGGAGGGACTAGCCTACAATGAGCAGTTCTTC; CDR3 protein: CASSLEGLAYNEQFF
D gene: TRBD1; clone size: few; J gene: TRBJ1-1; V gene: TRBV29-1; CDR3 DNA: TGCAGCGTGCCGGGACAGGTGAACACTGAAGCTTTCTTT; CDR3 protein: CSVPGQVNTEAFF
D gene: .; clone size: .; J gene: TRBJ1-1; V gene: TRBV7-3; CDR3 DNA: TGTGCCAGCAGTGGGGAGGTGAACACTGAAGCTTTCTTT; CDR3 protein: CASSGEVNTEAFF
D gene: TRBD2; clone size: .; J gene: TRBJ2-4; V gene: TRBV6-5; CDR3 DNA: TGTGCCAGCAGTGAGACTAGCGGGAAGAACATTCAGTACTTC; CDR3 protein: CASSETSGKNIQYF
D gene: TRBD2; clone size: .; J gene: TRBJ2-2; V gene: TRBV11-2; CDR3 DNA: TGTGCCAGCAGCCGATCTCGACTAGCGGCGAACACCGGGGAGCTGTTTTTT; CDR3 protein: CASSRSRLAANTGELFF
D gene: TRBD2; clone size: few; J gene: TRBJ2-7; V gene: TRBV7-2; CDR3 DNA: TGTGCCAGCAGCCTCGGACTAGCGGGGGCCCCCTACGAGCAGTACTTC; CDR3 protein: CASSLGLAGAPYEQYF
D gene: .; clone size: many; J gene: TRBJ1-1; V gene: TRBV12-3/TRBV12-4; CDR3 DNA: TGTGCCAGCAGTGAGACTCCGAACACTGAAGCTTTCTTT; CDR3 protein: CASSETPNTEAFF
D gene: .; clone size: many; J gene: TRBJ2-3; V gene: TRBV28; CDR3 DNA: TGTGCCAGCAGTCCCCCCTCTCAGGGAGGCACAGATACGCAGTATTTT; CDR3 protein: CASSPPSQGGTDTQYF
D gene: .; clone size: .; J gene: TRBJ1-2; V gene: TRBV7-9; CDR3 DNA: TGTGCCAGCAGCTTATGGGGCAGCGCGACTTCCTATGGCTACACCTTC; CDR3 protein: CASSLWGSATSYGYTF
D gene: .; clone size: many; J gene: TRBJ2-3; V gene: TRBV12-3/TRBV12-4; CDR3 DNA: TGTGCCAGCACCCCACCGGGGAGGACAGATACGCAGTATTTT; CDR3 protein: CASTPPGRTDTQYF
D gene: TRBD1; clone size: few; J gene: TRBJ2-7; V gene: TRBV3-1; CDR3 DNA: TGTGCCAGCAGCGTGGGACAGGGCAACCCCTACGAGCAGTACTTC; CDR3 protein: CASSVGQGNPYEQYF
D gene: TRBD1; clone size: .; J gene: TRBJ1-1; V gene: TRBV28; CDR3 DNA: TGTGCCAGCAGCCAGGGCGGGACAGGGAGGGTAGCTTTCTTT; CDR3 protein: CASSQGGTGRVAFF
D gene: .; clone size: few; J gene: TRBJ1-6; V gene: TRBV20-1; CDR3 DNA: TGCAGTGCCCCCGGGACACAGAATTCACCCCTCCACTTT; CDR3 protein: CSAPGTQNSPLHF
D gene: .; clone size: many; J gene: TRBJ1-4; V gene: TRBV29-1; CDR3 DNA: TGCAGCGCAGTCAACAGGGCCGTTGATGAAAAACTGTTTTTT; CDR3 protein: CSAVNRAVDEKLFF
D gene: .; clone size: .; J gene: TRBJ1-1; V gene: TRBV25-1; CDR3 DNA: TGTGCCAGCAGAGGGTCCTCCATGAACACTGAAGCTTTCTTT; CDR3 protein: CASRGSSMNTEAFF
D gene: .; clone size: few; J gene: TRBJ1-5; V gene: TRBV21-1; CDR3 DNA: TGTGCCAGCATATCAAGGGCCGTGGACAATCAGCCCCAGCATTTT; CDR3 protein: CASISRAVDNQPQHF
D gene: TRBD2; clone size: many; J gene: TRBJ2-7; V gene: TRBV12-3/TRBV12-4; CDR3 DNA: TGTGCCAGCAGTTTAATCGCGGGAGGCCCCTCCTACGAGCAGTACTTC; CDR3 protein: CASSLIAGGPSYEQYF
D gene: .; clone size: .; J gene: TRBJ1-1; V gene: TRBV6-2/TRBV6-3; CDR3 DNA: TGTGCCAGCAGTTATGGTACGGGGCGTGTAAACACTGAAGCTTTCTTT; CDR3 protein: CASSYGTGRVNTEAFF
D gene: .; clone size: few; J gene: TRBJ2-3; V gene: TRBV7-2; CDR3 DNA: TGTGCCAGCAGTTCCGGGGAGTTAGATACGCAGTATTTT; CDR3 protein: CASSSGELDTQYF
D gene: .; clone size: .; J gene: TRBJ2-7; V gene: TRBV18; CDR3 DNA: TGTGCCAGCTCACCCCCTAGCGTCCCCTACGAGCAGTACTTC; CDR3 protein: CASSPPSVPYEQYF
D gene: TRBD2; clone size: few; J gene: TRBJ2-1; V gene: TRBV11-2; CDR3 DNA: TGTGCCAGCAGCTCGACTAGCGTAAACAATGAGCAGTTCTTC; CDR3 protein: CASSSTSVNNEQFF
D gene: TRBD1; clone size: few; J gene: TRBJ1-2; V gene: TRBV29-1; CDR3 DNA: TGCAGCGTTGTAGGGACAGGGGCACATGGCTACACCTTC; CDR3 protein: CSVVGTGAHGYTF
D gene: .; clone size: .; J gene: TRBJ1-5; V gene: TRBV28; CDR3 DNA: TGTGCCAGCACCTGGACAGTTAGAAATCAGCCCCAGCATTTT; CDR3 protein: CASTWTVRNQPQHF
D gene: TRBD2; clone size: few; J gene: TRBJ2-3; V gene: TRBV6-1; CDR3 DNA: TGTGCCAGCAGGAACCTAGCGGGAGGCAGCACAGATACGCAGTATTTT; CDR3 protein: CASRNLAGGSTDTQYF
D gene: TRBD2; clone size: .; J gene: TRBJ2-1; V gene: TRBV29-1; CDR3 DNA: TGCAGCGTTTGGACTAGCGGGAGGGCTCAGTACAATGAGCAGTTCTTC; CDR3 protein: CSVWTSGRAQYNEQFF
D gene: .; clone size: many; J gene: TRBJ1-1; V gene: TRBV10-3; CDR3 DNA: TGTGCCATCAGTGAGGGGCGGTTGAACACTGAAGCTTTCTTT; CDR3 protein: CAISEGRLNTEAFF
D gene: .; clone size: .; J gene: TRBJ2-3; V gene: TRBV20-1; CDR3 DNA: TGCAGTGCTTCAATCGGGCCTTCCCCCGCAGATACGCAGTATTTT; CDR3 protein: CSASIGPSPADTQYF
D gene: .; clone size: many; J gene: TRBJ2-3; V gene: TRBV5-1; CDR3 DNA: TGCGCCAGCAGATGGACAGCCAGCATCGATACGCAGTATTTT; CDR3 protein: CASRWTASIDTQYF
D gene: .; clone size: .; J gene: TRBJ1-2; V gene: TRBV28; CDR3 DNA: TGTGCCAGCTGGTATCTCAACTATGGCTACACCTTC; CDR3 protein: CASWYLNYGYTF
D gene: .; clone size: few; J gene: TRBJ2-1; V gene: TRBV29-1; CDR3 DNA: TGCAGCGGAAGACGGGGAGGAAATGAGCAGTTCTTC; CDR3 protein: CSGRRGGNEQFF
D gene: .; clone size: .; J gene: TRBJ2-7; V gene: TRBV27; CDR3 DNA: TGTGCCACCAGTAACCGGCTACCGGTGGGGGAGCAGTACTTC; CDR3 protein: CATSNRLPVGEQYF
D gene: .; clone size: .; J gene: TRBJ2-7; V gene: TRBV28; CDR3 DNA: TGTGCCAGCAGAACACTCGCCTACGAGCAGTACTTC; CDR3 protein: CASRTLAYEQYF
D gene: .; clone size: many; J gene: TRBJ2-1; V gene: TRBV15; CDR3 DNA: TGTGCCACCAGCAGAGAGAGCTCCTACAATGAGCAGTTCTTC; CDR3 protein: CATSRESSYNEQFF
D gene: .; clone size: many; J gene: TRBJ2-7; V gene: TRBV5-1; CDR3 DNA: TGCGCCAGCAGCCCGCGGACCTCCTCCTACGAGCAGTACTTC; CDR3 protein: CASSPRTSSYEQYF
D gene: TRBD1; clone size: .; J gene: TRBJ2-1; V gene: TRBV7-2; CDR3 DNA: TGTGCCAGCAGCTCGCCCACCCTGGGACAGTCCTCCTACAATGAGCAGTTCTTC; CDR3 protein: CASSSPTLGQSSYNEQFF
D gene: .; clone size: .; J gene: TRBJ1-4; V gene: TRBV7-9; CDR3 DNA: TGTGCCAGCAGCTCCCGACACGCAACTAATGAAAAACTGTTTTTT; CDR3 protein: CASSSRHATNEKLFF